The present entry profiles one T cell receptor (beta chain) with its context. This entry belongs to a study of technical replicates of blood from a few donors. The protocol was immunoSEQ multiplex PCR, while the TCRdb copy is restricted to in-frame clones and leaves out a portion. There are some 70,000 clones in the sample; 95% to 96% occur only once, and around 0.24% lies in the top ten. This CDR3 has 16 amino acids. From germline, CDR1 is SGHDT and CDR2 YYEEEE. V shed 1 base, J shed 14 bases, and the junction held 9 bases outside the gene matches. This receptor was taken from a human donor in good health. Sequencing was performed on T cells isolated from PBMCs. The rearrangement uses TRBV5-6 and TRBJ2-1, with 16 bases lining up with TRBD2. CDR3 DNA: TGTGCCAGCAGCTTGTTTGGGGGGACTAGCGGGAGGGTGAAGTTCTTC. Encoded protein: CASSLFGGTSGRVKFF.